The subject of this entry is one T cell receptor (beta chain). Antigen specificity is unknown. These data are taken from a study of cytomegalovirus exposure and HLA in healthy donors. CDR3 length equals 17 residues. The J segment lost 6 bases and the V segment lost 4 bases, leaving 12 bases of the junction unmatched. The V gene's germline CDR1 is LGHNA and CDR2 YSLEER. Study conclusions and caveats: In vitro, three CMV-associated chains proved specific for CMV antigens. Equally common other TCR beta chains were less clonally expanded than HLA-associated ones, a later analysis found. The records held CMV serostatus as the only immune exposure information. It was reported that TCR beta sequences correctly inferred the HLA-A and HLA-B alleles for most subjects.

PCR primers comprised 60 Vbeta and 13 Jbeta primers. Method: immunoSEQ multiplex PCR; TCRdb's copy keeps in-frame clones and lacks some. In the table there are under 200,000 clones, about 80% of which are singletons. Sample: PBMCs. V gene TRBV4-3 combines with J gene TRBJ1-6; 7 nucleotides agree with TRBD1. The sequence was obtained from a woman aged 45-59 years in good health and CMV-seronegative. The DNA of the CDR3 is TGCGCCAGCAGCCGATCTACAGGGGCTTGGGGTAATTCACCCCTCCACTTT. It yields the protein CASSRSTGAWGNSPLHF.